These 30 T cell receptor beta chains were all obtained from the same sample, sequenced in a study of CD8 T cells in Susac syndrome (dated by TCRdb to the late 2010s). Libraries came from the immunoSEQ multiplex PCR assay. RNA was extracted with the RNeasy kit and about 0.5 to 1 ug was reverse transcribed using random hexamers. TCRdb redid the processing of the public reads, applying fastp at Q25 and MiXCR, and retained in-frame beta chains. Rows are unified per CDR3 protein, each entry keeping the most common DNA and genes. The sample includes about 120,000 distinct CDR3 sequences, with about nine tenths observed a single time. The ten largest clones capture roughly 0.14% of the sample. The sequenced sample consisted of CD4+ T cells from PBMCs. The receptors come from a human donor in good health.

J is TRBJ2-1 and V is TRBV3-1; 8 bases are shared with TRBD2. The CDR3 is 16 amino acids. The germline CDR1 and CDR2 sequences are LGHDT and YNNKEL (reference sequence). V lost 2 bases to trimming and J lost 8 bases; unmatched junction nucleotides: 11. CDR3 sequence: CASSQTKPAGAHEQFF. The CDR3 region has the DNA TGTGCCAGCAGCCAAACTAAGCCAGCGGGAGCCCATGAGCAGTTCTTC.

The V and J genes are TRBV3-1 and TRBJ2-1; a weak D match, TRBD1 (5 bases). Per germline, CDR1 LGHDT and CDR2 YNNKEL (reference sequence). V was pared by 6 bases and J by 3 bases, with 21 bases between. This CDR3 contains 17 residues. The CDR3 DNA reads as TGTGCCAGCAGTCCCGGTTCAACAGGACGTGGCTACAATGAGCAGTTCTTC. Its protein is CASSPGSTGRGYNEQFF.

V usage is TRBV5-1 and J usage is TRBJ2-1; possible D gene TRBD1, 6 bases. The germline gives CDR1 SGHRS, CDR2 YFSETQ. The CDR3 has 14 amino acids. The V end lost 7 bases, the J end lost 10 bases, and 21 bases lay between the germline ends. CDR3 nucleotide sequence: TGCGCCAGCCAAGGTGGCACCAGGGGCCGCGAGCAGTTCTTC. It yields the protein CASQGGTRGREQFF.

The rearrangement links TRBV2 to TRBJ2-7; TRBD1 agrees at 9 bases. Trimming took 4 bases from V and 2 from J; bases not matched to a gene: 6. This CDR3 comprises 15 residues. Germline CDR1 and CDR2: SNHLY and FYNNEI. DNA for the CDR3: TGTGCCAGCAGTGGGACAGGGGCCCAAACCTACGAGCAGTACTTC. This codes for CASSGTGAQTYEQYF.

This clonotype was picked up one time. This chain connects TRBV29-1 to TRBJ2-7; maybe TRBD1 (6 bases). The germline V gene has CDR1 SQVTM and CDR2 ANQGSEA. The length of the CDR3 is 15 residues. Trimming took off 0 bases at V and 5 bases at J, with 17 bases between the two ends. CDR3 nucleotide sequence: TGCAGCGTTGAAGACCTGACAGGAGGACACCACGAGCAGTACTTC. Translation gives CSVEDLTGGHHEQYF.

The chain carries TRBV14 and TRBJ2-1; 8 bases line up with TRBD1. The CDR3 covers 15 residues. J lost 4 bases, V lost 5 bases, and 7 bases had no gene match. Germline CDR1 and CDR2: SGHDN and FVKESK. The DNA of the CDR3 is TGTGCCAGCAGCGTTCGACAGGGGTTATACAATGAGCAGTTCTTC. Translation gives CASSVRQGLYNEQFF. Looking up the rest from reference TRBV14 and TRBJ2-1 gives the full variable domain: EAGVTQFPSHSVIEKGQTVTLRCDPISGHDNLYWYRRVMGKEIKFLLHFVKESKQDESGMPNNRFLAERTGGTYSTLKVQPAELEDSGVYFCASSVRQGLYNEQFFGPGTRLTVL.

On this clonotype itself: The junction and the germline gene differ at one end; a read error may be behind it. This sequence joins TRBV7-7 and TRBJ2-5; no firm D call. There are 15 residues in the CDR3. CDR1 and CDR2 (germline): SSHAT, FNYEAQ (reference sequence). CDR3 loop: CASSLGWNSQETQYF. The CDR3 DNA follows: TGTGCTAGCAGCTTAGGTTGGAACAGTCAAGAGACCCAGTACTTC. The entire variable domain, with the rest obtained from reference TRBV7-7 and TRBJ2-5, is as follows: GAGVSQSPRYKVTKRGQDVTLRCDPISSHATLYWYQQALGQGPEFLTYFNYEAQPDKSGLPSDRFSAERPEGSISTLTIQRTEQRDSAMYRCASSLGWNSQETQYFGPGTRLLVL.

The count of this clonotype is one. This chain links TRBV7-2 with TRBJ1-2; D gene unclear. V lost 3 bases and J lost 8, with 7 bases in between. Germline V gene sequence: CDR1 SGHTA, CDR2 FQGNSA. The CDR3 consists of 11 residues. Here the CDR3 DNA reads TGTGCCAGCAGCTTCCAAGAGGGCTACACCTTC. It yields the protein CASSFQEGYTF.

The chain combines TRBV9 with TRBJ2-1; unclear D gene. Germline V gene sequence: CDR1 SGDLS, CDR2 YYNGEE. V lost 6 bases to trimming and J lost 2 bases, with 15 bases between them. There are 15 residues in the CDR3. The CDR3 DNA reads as TGTGCCAGCACCCAGAGAGCAGCGACCTACAATGAGCAGTTCTTC. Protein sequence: CASTQRAATYNEQFF.

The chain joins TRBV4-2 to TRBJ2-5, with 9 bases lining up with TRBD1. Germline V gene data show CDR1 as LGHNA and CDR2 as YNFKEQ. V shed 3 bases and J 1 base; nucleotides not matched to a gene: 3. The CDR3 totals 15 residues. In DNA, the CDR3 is TGTGCCAGCAGCCACGGACAGGGGTTCCAAGAGACCCAGTACTTC. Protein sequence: CASSHGQGFQETQYF.

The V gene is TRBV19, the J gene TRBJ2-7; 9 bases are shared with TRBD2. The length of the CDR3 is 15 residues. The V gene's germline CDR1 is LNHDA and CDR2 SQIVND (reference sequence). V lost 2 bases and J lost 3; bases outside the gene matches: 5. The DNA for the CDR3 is TGTGCCAGTAGTATAACTAGCGGGCCGCTCTACGAGCAGTACTTC. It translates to CASSITSGPLYEQYF.

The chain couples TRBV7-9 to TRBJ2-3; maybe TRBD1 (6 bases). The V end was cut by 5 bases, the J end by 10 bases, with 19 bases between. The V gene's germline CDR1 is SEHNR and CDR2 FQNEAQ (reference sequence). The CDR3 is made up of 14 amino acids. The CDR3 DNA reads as TGTGCCAGCAGCGCATCAGGGGCATTGGTAGCGCAGTATTTT. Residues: CASSASGALVAQYF.

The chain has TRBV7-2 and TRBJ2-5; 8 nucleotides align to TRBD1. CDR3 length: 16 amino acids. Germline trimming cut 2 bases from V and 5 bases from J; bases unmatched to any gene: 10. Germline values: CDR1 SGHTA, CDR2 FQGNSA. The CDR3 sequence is CASSLRPARQGETQYF. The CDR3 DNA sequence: TGTGCCAGCAGCTTAAGGCCCGCCAGACAGGGGGAGACCCAGTACTTC. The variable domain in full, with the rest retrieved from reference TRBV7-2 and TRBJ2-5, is GAGVSQSPSNKVTEKGKDVELRCDPISGHTALYWYRQSLGQGLEFLIYFQGNSAPDKSGLPSDRFSAERTGGSVSTLTIQRTQQEDSAVYLCASSLRPARQGETQYFGPGTRLLVL.

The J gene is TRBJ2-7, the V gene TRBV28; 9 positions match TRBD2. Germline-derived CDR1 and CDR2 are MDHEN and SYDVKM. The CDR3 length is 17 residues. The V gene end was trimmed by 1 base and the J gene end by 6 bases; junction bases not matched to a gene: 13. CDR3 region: CASSLSRRGGHEIEQYF. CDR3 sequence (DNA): TGTGCCAGCAGTTTATCACGGCGGGGGGGCCACGAAATCGAGCAGTACTTC.

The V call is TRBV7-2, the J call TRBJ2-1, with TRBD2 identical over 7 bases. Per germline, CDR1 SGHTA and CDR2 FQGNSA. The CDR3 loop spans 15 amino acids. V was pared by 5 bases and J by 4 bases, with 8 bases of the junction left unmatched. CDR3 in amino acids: CASSTLRGKYNEQFF. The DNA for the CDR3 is TGTGCCAGCAGCACACTGCGGGGGAAGTACAATGAGCAGTTCTTC.

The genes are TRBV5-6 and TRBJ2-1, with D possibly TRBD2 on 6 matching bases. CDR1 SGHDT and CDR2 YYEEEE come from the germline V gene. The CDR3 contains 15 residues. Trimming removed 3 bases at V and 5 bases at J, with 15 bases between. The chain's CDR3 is CASSSGERWHNEQFF. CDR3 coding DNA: TGTGCCAGCAGCTCGGGAGAAAGGTGGCACAATGAGCAGTTCTTC.

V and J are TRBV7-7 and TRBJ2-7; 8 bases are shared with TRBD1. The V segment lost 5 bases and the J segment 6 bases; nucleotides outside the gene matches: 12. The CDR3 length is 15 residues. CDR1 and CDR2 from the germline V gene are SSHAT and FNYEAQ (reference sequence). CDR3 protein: CASSPTIGQGGEQYF. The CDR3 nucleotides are TGTGCCAGCAGCCCCACCATCGGACAGGGCGGCGAGCAGTACTTC.

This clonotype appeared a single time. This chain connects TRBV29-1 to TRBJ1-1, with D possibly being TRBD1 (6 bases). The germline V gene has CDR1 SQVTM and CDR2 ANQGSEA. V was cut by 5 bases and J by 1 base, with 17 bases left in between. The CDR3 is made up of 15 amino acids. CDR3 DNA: TGCAGCGTTCCGCCAGGGGCAGTTAAGAACACTGAAGCTTTCTTT. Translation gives CSVPPGAVKNTEAFF.

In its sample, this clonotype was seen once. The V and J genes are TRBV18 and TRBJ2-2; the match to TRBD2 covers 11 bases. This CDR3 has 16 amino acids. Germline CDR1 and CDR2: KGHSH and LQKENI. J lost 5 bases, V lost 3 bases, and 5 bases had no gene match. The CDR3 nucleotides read TGTGCCAGCTCACCTCGCACTAGCGGGAGTACCGGGGAGCTGTTTTTT. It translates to CASSPRTSGSTGELFF.

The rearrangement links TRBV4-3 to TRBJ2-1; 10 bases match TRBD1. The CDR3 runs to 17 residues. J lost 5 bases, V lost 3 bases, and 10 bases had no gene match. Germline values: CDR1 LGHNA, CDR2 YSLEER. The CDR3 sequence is CASSQAWTGGGNNEQFF. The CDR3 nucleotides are TGCGCCAGCAGCCAGGCCTGGACAGGGGGAGGGAACAATGAGCAGTTCTTC.

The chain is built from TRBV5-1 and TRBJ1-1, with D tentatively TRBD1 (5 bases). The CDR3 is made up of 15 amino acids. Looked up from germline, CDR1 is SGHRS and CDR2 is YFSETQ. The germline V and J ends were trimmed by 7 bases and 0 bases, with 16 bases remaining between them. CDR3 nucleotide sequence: TGCGCCAGCTGGGACTCGACAGAGATGAACACTGAAGCTTTCTTT. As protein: CASWDSTEMNTEAFF.

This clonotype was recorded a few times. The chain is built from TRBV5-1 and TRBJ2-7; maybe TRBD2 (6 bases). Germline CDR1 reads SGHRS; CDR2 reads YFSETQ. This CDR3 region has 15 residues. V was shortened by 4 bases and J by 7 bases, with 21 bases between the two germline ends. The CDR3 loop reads CASSLHGRGEWEQYF. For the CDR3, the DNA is TGCGCCAGCAGCCTCCACGGACGCGGGGAGTGGGAGCAGTACTTC.

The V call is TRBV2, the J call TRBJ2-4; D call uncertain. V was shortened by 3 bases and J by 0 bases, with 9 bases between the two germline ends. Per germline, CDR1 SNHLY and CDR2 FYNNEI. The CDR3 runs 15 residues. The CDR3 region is CASSDELLAKNIQYF. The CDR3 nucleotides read TGTGCCAGCAGTGATGAGTTATTAGCCAAAAACATTCAGTACTTC.

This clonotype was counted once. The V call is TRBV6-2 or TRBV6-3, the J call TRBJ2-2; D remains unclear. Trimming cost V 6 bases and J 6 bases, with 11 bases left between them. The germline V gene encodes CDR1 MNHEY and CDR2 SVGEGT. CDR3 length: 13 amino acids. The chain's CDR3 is CASRPEFSGELFF. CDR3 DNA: TGTGCCAGCAGACCCGAGTTTTCCGGGGAGCTGTTTTTT.

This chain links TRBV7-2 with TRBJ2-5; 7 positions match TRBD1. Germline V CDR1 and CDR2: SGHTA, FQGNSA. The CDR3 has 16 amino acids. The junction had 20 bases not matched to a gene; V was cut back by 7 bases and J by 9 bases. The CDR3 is CASNREGGPPSIAQYF. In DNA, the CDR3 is TGTGCCAGCAATCGAGAAGGGGGCCCCCCAAGTATAGCCCAGTACTTC.

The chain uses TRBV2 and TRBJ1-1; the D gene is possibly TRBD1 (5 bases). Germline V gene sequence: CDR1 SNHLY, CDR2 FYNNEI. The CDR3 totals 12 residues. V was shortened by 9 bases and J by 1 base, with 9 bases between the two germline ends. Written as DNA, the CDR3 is TGTGCCAGGGGGGTTGGGAACACTGAAGCTTTCTTT. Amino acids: CARGVGNTEAFF.

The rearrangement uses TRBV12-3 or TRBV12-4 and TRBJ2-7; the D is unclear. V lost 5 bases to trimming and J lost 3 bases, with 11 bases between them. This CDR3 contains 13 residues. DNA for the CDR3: TGTGCCAGCAGTCCCATGTCAATCTACGAGCAGTACTTC. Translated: CASSPMSIYEQYF.

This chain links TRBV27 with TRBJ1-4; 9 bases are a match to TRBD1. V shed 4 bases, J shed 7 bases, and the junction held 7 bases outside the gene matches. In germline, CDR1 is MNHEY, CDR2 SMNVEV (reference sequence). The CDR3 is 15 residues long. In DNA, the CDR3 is TGTGCCAGCAGTTCACAGGGGGCGGCCGCTGAAAAACTGTTTTTT. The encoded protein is CASSSQGAAAEKLFF.

CDR3 DNA sequence: TGTGCCAGCAGTGACAGGAACTATGGCTACACCTTC. Translation gives CASSDRNYGYTF. This chain connects TRBV6-4 to TRBJ1-2; D remains ambiguous. Germline assignment: CDR1 MRHNA and CDR2 SNTAGT. The V gene lost 2 bases and the J gene lost 2 bases, with 3 bases spanning the gap. The CDR3 is 12 amino acids.

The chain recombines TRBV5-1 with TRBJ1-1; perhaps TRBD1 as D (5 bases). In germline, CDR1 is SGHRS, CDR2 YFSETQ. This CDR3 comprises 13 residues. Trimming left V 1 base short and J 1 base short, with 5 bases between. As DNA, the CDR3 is TGCGCCAGCAGCTTGAGGGGGAACACTGAAGCTTTCTTT. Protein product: CASSLRGNTEAFF.